What follows are 25 T cell receptor beta chains derived from one specimen sequenced in a study of blood T cell repertoires in COVID-19. Repertoires were generated with immunoSEQ multiplex PCR, while TCRdb's copy carries only in-frame clones and drops some. The sample has hundreds of thousands of clones, roughly nine tenths seen once. Sequenced sample: PBMCs or T cells enriched from blood (not recorded which). These receptors were collected from a woman in her fifties or sixties in a cohort exposed to, infected with or recovered from COVID-19 (not recorded which).

This clone was found a few times. The chain carries TRBV2 and TRBJ1-2; weak D call: TRBD1 (5 bases). Germline lookup yields CDR1 SNHLY and CDR2 FYNNEI. With 4 bases removed from V and 4 bases from J, the gap between germline ends came to 10 bases. The CDR3 consists of 13 residues. The CDR3 DNA is TGTGCCAGCAGTGGCGGGGGAGCCTATGGCTACACCTTC. This gives the protein CASSGGGAYGYTF.

The chain couples TRBV7-2 to TRBJ2-1; the D gene is possibly TRBD1 (5 bases). Germline V gene sequence: CDR1 SGHTA, CDR2 FQGNSA. The ends were cut back, 5 bases at V and 4 bases at J, with 12 bases in the middle. The CDR3 totals 14 residues. For the CDR3, the DNA is TGTGCCAGCAGCGTGCAGGGCAGGTACAATGAGCAGTTCTTC. Translated: CASSVQGRYNEQFF.

The chain employs TRBV6-1 and TRBJ2-7, with 7 bases lining up with TRBD1. Germline trimming cut 1 base from V and 6 bases from J; bases unmatched to any gene: 9. The germline CDR1 and CDR2 sequences are MNHNS and SASEGT. This CDR3 comprises 15 residues. This CDR3 is CASSEEGAATVEQYF. The CDR3 bases are TGTGCCAGCAGTGAAGAGGGGGCGGCGACCGTCGAGCAGTACTTC.

The chain joins TRBV18 to TRBJ1-6, with 8 nucleotides matching TRBD1. This CDR3 has 15 residues. In germline, CDR1 is KGHSH, CDR2 LQKENI. J was trimmed by 7 bases and V by 3 bases; bases with no gene match: 5. The CDR3 DNA reads as TGTGCCAGCTCACCCAGGGGACAGGAGAATTCACCCCTCCACTTT. Its translation is CASSPRGQENSPLHF.

The gene calls are TRBV7-9 and TRBJ1-5; D unresolved. Trimming removed 5 bases at V and 4 bases at J, with 6 bases between. CDR1 is SEHNR and CDR2 is FQNEAQ in the germline V gene (reference sequence). The CDR3 totals 12 residues. CDR3: CASSPLNQPQHF. CDR3 DNA: TGTGCCAGCAGCCCCCTTAATCAGCCCCAGCATTTT.

This clone was recorded only once. The CDR3 coding sequence is TGTGCCAGCAGCCCCAGACAGGGCAAAGAGACCCAGTACTTC. Translated: CASSPRQGKETQYF. The chain combines TRBV11-2 with TRBJ2-5; 7 nucleotides match TRBD1. The CDR3 is 14 amino acids. Germline CDR1 reads SGHAT; CDR2 reads FQNNGV. V lost 5 bases and J lost 3; bases outside the gene matches: 6.

This clone was seen a single time. The chain joins TRBV28 to TRBJ1-3; D not resolved. The CDR3 covers 17 residues. Germline CDR1 MDHEN, CDR2 SYDVKM. With 5 bases removed from V and 6 bases from J, the gap between germline ends came to 23 bases. CDR3 loop: CASSPPLEEYRVNTIYF. The DNA for the CDR3 is TGTGCCAGCAGTCCGCCACTTGAGGAGTATCGTGTAAACACCATATATTTT.

Only a few counts were recorded for this clone. The chain recombines TRBV27 with TRBJ1-2; D remains unclear. The CDR3 consists of 13 residues. From germline, CDR1 is MNHEY and CDR2 SMNVEV (reference sequence). V gave up 5 bases and J gave up 8 bases, with 15 bases separating them. This CDR3 reads CASSPRTPEGYTF. CDR3 in DNA: TGTGCCAGCAGTCCAAGGACTCCCGAGGGCTACACCTTC.

The chain carries TRBV7-8 and TRBJ1-1; 9 positions match TRBD1. The length of the CDR3 is 15 residues. CDR1 and CDR2 (germline): SGHVS, FQNEAQ. V lost 4 bases and J lost 6; bases outside the gene matches: 9. The CDR3 nucleotides are TGTGCCAGCAGCTCCCCGGGGACAGGGTCCCCTGAAGCTTTCTTT. It specifies CASSSPGTGSPEAFF.

The gene calls are TRBV15 and TRBJ1-2; D gene ambiguous. Trimming removed 0 bases at V and 2 bases at J, with 7 bases between. Per germline, CDR1 LNHNV and CDR2 YYDKDF (reference sequence). The CDR3 covers 14 residues. The CDR3 loop reads CATSRERENYGYTF. The CDR3 DNA reads TGTGCCACCAGCAGAGAGAGGGAAAACTATGGCTACACCTTC.

V gene TRBV2 combines with J gene TRBJ1-1; 7 nucleotides match TRBD1. V lost 9 bases to trimming and J lost 1 base; unmatched junction nucleotides: 11. Germline V CDR1 and CDR2: SNHLY, FYNNEI. The CDR3 sequence is 15 residues long. The CDR3 loop reads CASGTRQGSNTEAFF. DNA for the CDR3: TGTGCCAGTGGAACCCGACAGGGATCGAACACTGAAGCTTTCTTT.

The rearrangement links TRBV6-4 to TRBJ1-1, with D maybe TRBD1 (6 bases). CDR1 is MRHNA, CDR2 SNTAGT, per germline. CDR3 length: 18 amino acids. The ends were cut back, 7 bases at V and 3 bases at J, with 27 bases in the middle. The CDR3 bases are TGTGCCAGCACTCCCCCGCCCGGCAGGGGAAGAAAAGACACTGAAGCTTTCTTT. This encodes CASTPPPGRGRKDTEAFF.

This rearrangement joins TRBV5-1 to TRBJ1-1; D perhaps matches TRBD1 (6 bases). CDR3 length equals 12 residues. Between the trimmed V and J ends, which lost 4 bases and 4 bases, there was a span of 8 bases. CDR1 and CDR2 from the germline V gene are SGHRS and YFSETQ. CDR3 amino acids: CASSMDSTEAFF. CDR3 coding DNA: TGCGCCAGCAGCATGGACAGCACTGAAGCTTTCTTT.

The chain recombines TRBV2 with TRBJ1-5, with D maybe TRBD1 (5 bases). Looked up from germline, CDR1 is SNHLY and CDR2 is FYNNEI. Deletions cut 2 bases from V and 2 bases from J, with 10 bases between. The CDR3 spans 15 residues. CDR3 in amino acids: CASSEQQVGNQPQHF. CDR3 nucleotide sequence: TGTGCCAGCAGTGAACAACAGGTCGGCAATCAGCCCCAGCATTTT.

In its sample, this clone was seen a few times. J is TRBJ1-2 and V is TRBV28; a weak D match, TRBD1 (6 bases). V lost 11 bases to trimming and J lost 5 bases, with 30 bases between them. Germline V gene sequence: CDR1 MDHEN, CDR2 SYDVKM. This CDR3 has 17 residues. Here the CDR3 DNA reads TGTGCCGGACGGAACAGTAAAACCGGGACAAGTGGATATGGCTACACCTTC. Protein sequence: CAGRNSKTGTSGYGYTF.

This clone was seen repeatedly, ten times or more. The chain has TRBV4-3 and TRBJ2-7, with D perhaps TRBD2 (7 bases). Germline V CDR1 and CDR2: LGHNA, YSLEER. Trimming removed 2 bases from V and 4 bases from J, with 18 bases in between. The CDR3 runs 16 residues. The CDR3 here is CASSQMTGGQFYEQYF. Written as DNA, the CDR3 is TGCGCCAGCAGCCAAATGACCGGGGGGCAGTTTTACGAGCAGTACTTC.

This clone has just one count. The chain has TRBV5-1 and TRBJ2-2, with 12 positions matching TRBD2. CDR3 length equals 16 residues. The J segment lost 7 bases and the V segment lost 0 bases, leaving 4 bases of the junction unmatched. Germline V CDR1 and CDR2: SGHRS, YFSETQ. The CDR3 here is CASSLGLAGVNGELFF. The CDR3 region has the DNA TGCGCCAGCAGCTTGGGACTAGCGGGGGTAAACGGGGAGCTGTTTTTT.

J is TRBJ1-1 and V is TRBV7-9; 7 bases are shared with TRBD1. CDR3 length: 14 amino acids. V was clipped by 6 bases and J by 0 bases; unmatched bases: 4. CDR1 is SEHNR, CDR2 FQNEAQ, per germline (reference sequence). CDR3 in DNA: TGTGCCAGCAGATGGGGACAGATGAACACTGAAGCTTTCTTT. This encodes CASRWGQMNTEAFF.

The J gene is TRBJ2-1, the V gene TRBV13; 8 bases fit TRBD2. Unmatched junction bases numbered 9, after V lost 5 bases and J lost 9 bases. Germline assignment: CDR1 PRHDT and CDR2 FYEKMQ (reference sequence). The CDR3 covers 14 residues. The DNA for the CDR3 is TGTGCCAGCAGCCGTCATGGGACTAGGGGTGAGCAGTTCTTC. Translating gives CASSRHGTRGEQFF.

This chain joins TRBV11-3 and TRBJ2-7; perhaps TRBD2 as D (5 bases). Germline V gene lookup returns CDR1 SGHNT and CDR2 YENEEA. This CDR3 comprises 13 residues. V gave up 0 bases and J gave up 6 bases, with 9 bases separating them. The CDR3 DNA reads TGTGCCAGCAGCTTAGACTTCCGGGGCGAGCAGTACTTC. The encoded protein is CASSLDFRGEQYF.

V usage is TRBV7-9 and J usage is TRBJ2-3; D is possibly TRBD2 (6 bases). V lost 6 bases and J lost 2, with 18 bases in between. CDR1 is SEHNR and CDR2 is FQNEAQ in the germline V gene (reference sequence). The CDR3 sequence is 16 residues long. CDR3 in amino acids: CASSPGGGVLTDTQYF. CDR3 DNA: TGTGCCAGCAGTCCCGGGGGTGGGGTTCTCACAGATACGCAGTATTTT. Looking up the rest from reference TRBV7-9 and TRBJ2-3 gives the full variable domain: DTGVSQNPRHKITKRGQNVTFRCDPISEHNRLYWYRQTLGQGPEFLTYFQNEAQLEKSRLLSDRFSAERPKGSFSTLEIQRTEQGDSAMYLCASSPGGGVLTDTQYFGPGTRLTVL.

A word on this clone: Other DNA sequences in this sample translate to the same CDR3. The chain couples TRBV9 to TRBJ1-2; 9 bases map to TRBD1. Germline CDR1 SGDLS, CDR2 YYNGEE. V shed 3 bases, J shed 2 bases, and the junction held 2 bases outside the gene matches. The CDR3 sequence is 14 residues long. CDR3 DNA sequence: TGTGCCAGCAGCGCGGGACAGGGCAACTATGGCTACACCTTC. It specifies CASSAGQGNYGYTF.

This clone appeared a few times. This chain links TRBV5-5 with TRBJ2-2; D is ambiguous. Germline-derived CDR1 and CDR2 are SGHKS and YYEKEE (reference sequence). CDR3 length equals 15 residues. V was pared by 3 bases and J by 3 bases, with 12 bases between. CDR3 DNA sequence: TGTGCCAGCAGCTCCAGGTCAGGATACACCGGGGAGCTGTTTTTT. This encodes CASSSRSGYTGELFF. The full variable domain, with the rest looked up from reference TRBV5-5 and TRBJ2-2, is DAGVTQSPTHLIKTRGQQVTLRCSPISGHKSVSWYQQVLGQGPQFIFQYYEKEERGRGNFPDRFSARQFPNYSSELNVNALLLGDSALYLCASSSRSGYTGELFFGEGSRLTVL.

The genes are TRBV6-4 and TRBJ1-1; D may be TRBD1 (5 bases). This CDR3 comprises 13 residues. In germline, CDR1 is MRHNA, CDR2 SNTAGT. V was trimmed by 6 bases and J by 1 base, leaving 9 bases between them. DNA for the CDR3: TGTGCCAGCAGCCTCACAGGGAACACTGAAGCTTTCTTT. This sequence encodes CASSLTGNTEAFF.

This clone was picked up a small number of times. The rearrangement links TRBV7-3 to TRBJ2-7; 9 bases line up with TRBD2. The germline CDR1 and CDR2 sequences are SGHTA and FQGTGA. Germline trimming cut 5 bases from V and 5 bases from J; bases unmatched to any gene: 7. CDR3 length equals 14 residues. The CDR3 sequence: CASSISGGGDEQYF. DNA of the CDR3: TGTGCCAGCAGCATTAGCGGGGGCGGCGACGAGCAGTACTTC.